This TCR beta chain came from a study of blood T cell repertoires in COVID-19. About the research overall: Collection of acute and convalescent COVID-19 samples took place in the United States, Italy and Spain. PBMCs, B-cell-depleted T cells, or T cells were the source of the cDNA or gDNA that made up the material.

Authors' processing steps: Using reference gene primer amplification, nucleated cell counts were estimated. Generated by immunoSEQ multiplex PCR, the TCRdb table keeps only in-frame clones and is missing some. V, J and clone size reflect that table, while D and trimming were determined from the DNA. The sample shows around 110,000 clones, roughly four fifths of them seen only once. The germline V gene encodes CDR1 SGHRS and CDR2 YFSETQ. The CDR3 consists of 15 residues. Trimming removed 5 bases from V and 0 bases from J, with 9 bases in between. The chain carries TRBV5-1 and TRBJ1-6; D ambiguous. The sequenced sample was peripheral blood. The TCR comes from a man between 65 and 79 years old with active or convalescent COVID-19. In DNA form, the CDR3 reads TGCGCCAGCAGGCGAGAGAGCTCCTATAATTCACCCCTCCACTTT. Amino acid sequence: CASRRESSYNSPLHF.